This T cell receptor beta chain was profiled in a study of blood T cell repertoires in COVID-19. About the study: Researchers got acute and convalescent COVID-19 samples from the United States, Italy and Spain.

Germline trimming cut 4 bases from V and 7 bases from J; bases unmatched to any gene: 2. This CDR3 has 14 amino acids. Germline V CDR1 and CDR2: LGHNA, YSLEER. Clones were sequenced by immunoSEQ multiplex PCR, and TCRdb holds only the in-frame ones, with some missing. The sample holds approximately 140,000 clones; about 70% are singletons and the top ten take roughly 13%. This chain joins TRBV4-3 and TRBJ1-6, with 9 bases aligning to TRBD1. Input material: peripheral blood. This receptor was obtained from a man older than 75 with acute or convalescent COVID-19. DNA of the CDR3: TGCGCCAGCAGCCTGGGACAGGGAAATTCACCCCTCCACTTT. The encoded protein is CASSLGQGNSPLHF.